This T cell receptor beta chain was observed in a study of shared clonotypes between healthy human individuals. Germline CDR1 is SGHTA and CDR2 is FQGNSA. The CDR3 runs to 14 residues. V was shortened by 2 bases and J by 6 bases, with 13 bases between the two germline ends. As originally analysed: Owing to the provision of junction-only sequences devoid of quality scores by immunoSEQ, filtering differed. Clones were sequenced by immunoSEQ multiplex PCR, and TCRdb holds only the in-frame ones, with some missing. V and J calls and clone size are copied from that table; D and trimming were computed from the DNA. The data contain hundreds of thousands of clones, roughly 77% of them singletons. Only a few counts were recorded for this clone.

This sequence joins TRBV7-2 and TRBJ1-2; D gene unclear. Sequenced: PBMCs. This clonotype was obtained from a woman aged 40 to 55 in good health. Some clones in this sample may be carry-over from other donors' samples. The CDR3 is CASSLRISGDGYTF. In DNA form, the CDR3 reads TGTGCCAGCAGCTTAAGGATAAGTGGGGATGGCTACACCTTC.